The next 19 T cell receptor beta chains were all read from a single sample in a study of breast tumors, draining lymph nodes, adjacent tissues (dated by TCRdb to 2016 to 2017). The library was prepared using multiplex PCR. Sequencing was performed on an Illumina HiSeq 2000. TCRdb trimmed the raw reads at Q25, called clones with MiXCR and kept productive beta chains. Identical CDR3 proteins give one entry, which carries the most common genes and DNA. The table for this sample lists tens of thousands of distinct CDR3 sequences; roughly 45% of them were counted only once. The biggest ten clones account for 7.5% to 9% of the sample. The sequenced sample consisted of breast tumor tissue. These receptors all come from a female donor with breast cancer. Some clones in this sample may be carry-over from other donors' samples.

This clonotype was observed at least ten times. This may be a read error: a much more frequent sequence differs by one nucleotide. The genes are TRBV6-5 and TRBJ1-6; 7 bases align to TRBD1. CDR3 length: 16 amino acids. With V trimmed by 5 bases and J by 5 bases, 9 bases remained unmatched. Looked up from germline, CDR1 is MNHEY and CDR2 is SVGAGI. DNA of the CDR3: TGTGCCAGCAGTCGGAACGTGGGACAGAATAATTCACCCCTCCACTTT. Amino acids: CASSRNVGQNNSPLHF.

In DNA form, the CDR3 reads TGTGCCAGCAGCACTAAGAAGTACTCAACTAATGAAAAACTGTTTTTT. Translated, it gives CASSTKKYSTNEKLFF. The chain couples TRBV7-8 to TRBJ1-4; D gene unclear. V lost 5 bases and J 0 bases, leaving 13 bases between the germline ends. The CDR3 loop spans 16 amino acids. Germline assignment: CDR1 SGHVS and CDR2 FQNEAQ.

The chain joins TRBV6-4 to TRBJ2-2; 9 nucleotides agree with TRBD2. The V gene's germline CDR1 is MRHNA and CDR2 SNTAGT. The CDR3 spans 13 residues. Trimming removed 7 bases from V and 5 bases from J; junction bases left unmatched: 2. CDR3 sequence reads: CASILAGTGELFF. CDR3 nucleotide sequence: TGTGCCAGCATCCTAGCGGGAACCGGGGAGCTGTTTTTT.

This clonotype is labeled medium-sized. The chain employs TRBV7-8 and TRBJ2-1; D not resolved. The germline gives CDR1 SGHVS, CDR2 FQNEAQ. V was shortened by 0 bases and J by 8 bases, with 5 bases between the two germline ends. This CDR3 region has 12 residues. CDR3 in amino acids: CASSLASDEQFF. DNA for the CDR3: TGTGCCAGCAGCTTAGCGTCAGATGAGCAGTTCTTC.

This rearrangement joins TRBV14 to TRBJ2-3; either TRBD1 or TRBD2 may supply D (5 bases each). V lost 4 bases to trimming and J lost 2 bases, with 13 bases between them. This CDR3 is built from 15 residues. The germline CDR1 and CDR2 sequences are SGHDN and FVKESK. The DNA for the CDR3 is TGTGCCAGCAGCCCTGTTTTAGGGACCACAGATACGCAGTATTTT. This encodes CASSPVLGTTDTQYF.

Remarks on this clonotype: A much larger clone lies one base from this, so it may be a read error. The chain is built from TRBV20-1 and TRBJ2-2; the D gene is possibly TRBD2 (7 bases). There are 16 residues in the CDR3. Germline values: CDR1 DFQATT, CDR2 SNEGSKA (reference sequence). Trimming removed 0 bases at V and 6 bases at J, with 17 bases between. The CDR3 spells CSARDPRGATAGELFF. The CDR3 DNA follows: TGCAGTGCTAGAGACCCTCGGGGGGCTACCGCCGGGGAGCTGTTTTTT.

This clonotype appeared many times. Since a much larger clone is just one base distant, this may be a read error. The CDR3 coding sequence is TGCAGTGCCACTGCGGGGTACGAGCAGTCCTTC. Its translation: CSATAGYEQSF. J is TRBJ2-7 and V is TRBV20-1, with D possibly being TRBD2 (6 bases). The CDR3 spans 11 residues. Germline V gene data show CDR1 as DFQATT and CDR2 as SNEGSKA (reference sequence).

V gene TRBV20-1 combines with J gene TRBJ2-1, with D tentatively TRBD1 (6 bases). There are 14 residues in the CDR3. The germline V gene has CDR1 DFQATT and CDR2 SNEGSKA (reference sequence). The ends were cut back, 7 bases at V and 2 bases at J, with 15 bases in the middle. The CDR3 sequence is CSGDIGLTYNEQFF. The CDR3 nucleotides read TGCAGTGGGGACATTGGGCTTACCTACAATGAGCAGTTCTTC.

This rearrangement joins TRBV19 to TRBJ2-2, with D perhaps matching TRBD1 (6 bases). This CDR3 has 13 residues. Germline CDR1 reads LNHDA; CDR2 reads SQIVND (reference sequence). Deletions cut 6 bases from V and 4 bases from J, with 9 bases between. The CDR3 spells CASRTGSTGELFF. Here the CDR3 DNA reads TGTGCCAGTAGAACAGGGAGCACCGGGGAGCTGTTTTTT. Full variable domain (outside the CDR3, taken from reference TRBV19 and TRBJ2-2): DGGITQSPKYLFRKEGQNVTLSCEQNLNHDAMYWYRQDPGQGLRLIYYSQIVNDFQKGDIAEGYSVSREKKESFPLTVTSAQKNPTAFYLCASRTGSTGELFFGEGSRLTVL.

This chain connects TRBV7-3 to TRBJ2-3, with TRBD2 identical over 9 bases. This CDR3 comprises 13 residues. V was clipped by 7 bases and J by 6 bases; unmatched bases: 5. Germline loops: CDR1 SGHTA, CDR2 FQGTGA. DNA for the CDR3: TGTGCCAGCAAAATCACTAGCGGGGATACGCAGTATTTT. This gives the protein CASKITSGDTQYF.

This chain links TRBV7-3 with TRBJ1-5; D is unclear. The CDR3 totals 13 residues. Germline V gene lookup returns CDR1 SGHTA and CDR2 FQGTGA. Trimming left V 5 bases short and J 14 bases short, with 19 bases between. The CDR3 reads CASSIRPGQGEHF. DNA of the CDR3: TGTGCCAGCAGCATTCGGCCTGGCCAAGGCGAGCATTTT. The complete variable domain, with remaining parts taken from reference TRBV7-3 and TRBJ1-5, reads GAGVSQTPSNKVTEKGKYVELRCDPISGHTALYWYRQSLGQGPEFLIYFQGTGAADDSGLPNDRFFAVRPEGSVSTLKIQRTERGDSAVYLCASSIRPGQGEHFGDGTRLSIL.

The chain joins TRBV9 to TRBJ2-3; 9 bases fit TRBD1. V was clipped by 1 base and J by 4 bases; unmatched bases: 4. The CDR3 spans 15 residues. Germline values: CDR1 SGDLS, CDR2 YYNGEE. The CDR3 DNA sequence: TGTGCCAGCAGCGTATGGACAGGGGACTCAGATACGCAGTATTTT. It codes for CASSVWTGDSDTQYF.

The DNA for the CDR3 is TGTGCCGCAGAGGGGCGTTACGGCACTGAAGCTTTCTTT. Translating gives CAAEGRYGTEAFF. The chain employs TRBV2 and TRBJ1-1; D possibly corresponds to TRBD1 (5 bases). Germline V gene data show CDR1 as SNHLY and CDR2 as FYNNEI. Trimming took 11 bases from V and 4 from J, leaving 17 bases between them. The CDR3 is 13 residues long.

This sequence joins TRBV20-1 and TRBJ2-7, with D perhaps matching TRBD2 (6 bases). V lost 6 bases to trimming and J lost 5 bases, with 11 bases between them. CDR1 is DFQATT, CDR2 SNEGSKA, per germline (reference sequence). CDR3 length: 11 amino acids. The CDR3 coding sequence is TGCAGTGCCCATAGGAGGGACGAGCAGTACTTC. Encoded protein: CSAHRRDEQYF.

As to this clonotype: The junction differs from germline at one of its ends, possibly a read error. V is TRBV7-6 and J is TRBJ2-1; possibly TRBD1 or TRBD2 for D (5 bases each). The germline V gene has CDR1 SGHVS and CDR2 FNYEAQ. CDR3 length: 15 residues. DNA for the CDR3: TGTGCCAGCAGCCTAACGGGGCCTGGGGTCGAAGTTCAGGTCTTC. Translated, it gives CASSLTGPGVEVQVF.

The V call is TRBV7-3, the J call TRBJ2-5; D is unresolved. The CDR3 length is 13 residues. Trimming pared 4 bases from V and 0 bases from J, leaving 6 bases between. Germline CDR1 reads SGHTA; CDR2 reads FQGTGA. CDR3 in DNA: TGTGCCAGCAGCTCATACTACCAAGAGACCCAGTACTTC. It encodes CASSSYYQETQYF.

The chain recombines TRBV24-1 with TRBJ2-7; 9 bases are shared with TRBD2. Germline assignment: CDR1 KGHDR and CDR2 SFDVKD. The CDR3 is made up of 13 amino acids. With 6 bases clipped from V and 3 bases from J, the junction kept 2 bases outside the gene matches. CDR3 amino acids: CATSTSGYYEQYF. The CDR3 DNA reads TGTGCCACCAGTACTAGCGGGTACTACGAGCAGTACTTC.

Ten or more counts support this clonotype. This chain connects TRBV27 to TRBJ2-3, with TRBD2 matching 7 bases. Germline values: CDR1 MNHEY, CDR2 SMNVEV (reference sequence). This CDR3 has 17 amino acids. V was pared by 3 bases and J by 5 bases, with 14 bases of the junction left unmatched. In nucleotides, the CDR3 is TGTGCCAGCAGTTTTGATCCGCCGGGGGGTCTTATAGATACGCAGTATTTT. It yields the protein CASSFDPPGGLIDTQYF.

In DNA, the CDR3 is TGTGCCACCAGCAGCCGGGACAGGGACCCAGGCTCTGGGGCCAACGTCCTGACTTTC. Translating gives CATSSRDRDPGSGANVLTF. V and J are TRBV15 and TRBJ2-6; TRBD1 aligns across 9 bases. The V segment lost 3 bases and the J segment 0 bases; nucleotides outside the gene matches: 9. The length of the CDR3 is 19 residues. The germline V gene encodes CDR1 LNHNV and CDR2 YYDKDF (reference sequence).